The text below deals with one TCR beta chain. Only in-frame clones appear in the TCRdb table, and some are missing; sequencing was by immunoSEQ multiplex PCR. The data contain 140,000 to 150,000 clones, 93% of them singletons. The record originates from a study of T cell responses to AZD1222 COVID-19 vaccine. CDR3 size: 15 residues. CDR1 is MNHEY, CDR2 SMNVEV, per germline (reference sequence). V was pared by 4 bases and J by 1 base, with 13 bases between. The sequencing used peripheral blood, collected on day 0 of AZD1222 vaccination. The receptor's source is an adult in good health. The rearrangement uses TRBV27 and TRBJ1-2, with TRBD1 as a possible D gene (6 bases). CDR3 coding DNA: TGTGCCAGCAGTTCCTCCCGGACAGATAACTATGGCTACACCTTC. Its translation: CASSSSRTDNYGYTF.